One and the same sample provided the 19 T cell receptor beta chains below, sequenced in a study of cytomegalovirus exposure and HLA in healthy donors. Use of 60 Vbeta and 13 Jbeta primers characterized the PCR. This table comes from immunoSEQ multiplex PCR, and its TCRdb copy is limited to in-frame clones, with some not included. This table holds some 130,000 clones, 80% found once. Input material: PBMCs. These receptor sequences come from a human donor in good health.

This chain connects TRBV12-5 to TRBJ2-3; D might be TRBD1 (5 bases). The CDR3 contains 14 residues. Germline CDR1 is LGHNT and CDR2 is FRNRAP. The V gene lost 5 bases and the J gene lost 3 bases, with 12 bases spanning the gap. In nucleotides, the CDR3 is TGTGCTAGTGGTCAAAACAGGCCTACAGATACGCAGTATTTT. It codes for CASGQNRPTDTQYF.

This rearrangement joins TRBV28 to TRBJ2-5, with D perhaps matching TRBD2 (6 bases). V was trimmed by 8 bases and J by 2 bases, leaving 18 bases between them. Germline V CDR1 and CDR2: MDHEN, SYDVKM. This CDR3 contains 15 residues. The DNA for the CDR3 is TGTGCCAGCCTTTTAGGGACTGGGGTTCAAGAGACCCAGTACTTC. It yields the protein CASLLGTGVQETQYF.

This clone was picked up a small number of times. The chain uses TRBV7-8 and TRBJ2-3; 8 bases are shared with TRBD2. With V trimmed by 4 bases and J by 6 bases, 12 bases remained unmatched. The CDR3 covers 16 residues. Germline values: CDR1 SGHVS, CDR2 FQNEAQ. This CDR3 reads CASSWGLVGKWDTQYF. The CDR3 region has the DNA TGTGCCAGCAGCTGGGGACTAGTGGGCAAATGGGATACGCAGTATTTT.

The J gene is TRBJ2-2, the V gene TRBV11-3; D is possibly TRBD2 (6 bases). The CDR3 runs 18 residues. CDR1 is SGHNT and CDR2 is YENEEA in the germline V gene. V was cut by 6 bases and J by 0 bases, with 20 bases left in between. The CDR3 spells CASRGDLIAESNTGELFF. DNA for the CDR3: TGTGCCAGCAGGGGGGATCTAATAGCGGAATCGAACACCGGGGAGCTGTTTTTT.

The rearrangement uses TRBV28 and TRBJ2-3, with 10 nucleotides matching TRBD1. After removal of 6 bases from V and 3 bases from J, the junction contained 9 bases not matched to a gene. CDR3 length: 16 amino acids. Germline assignment: CDR1 MDHEN and CDR2 SYDVKM. Here the CDR3 reads CASSSTGGGGTDTQYF. The CDR3 DNA is TGTGCCAGCAGCTCGACAGGGGGCGGAGGGACAGATACGCAGTATTTT.

V usage is TRBV11-2 and J usage is TRBJ1-2; weak D call: TRBD1 (6 bases). The CDR3 is 12 residues long. Looked up from germline, CDR1 is SGHAT and CDR2 is FQNNGV. V dropped 2 bases and J dropped 8 bases, with 9 bases sitting between them. The CDR3 coding sequence is TGTGCCAGCAGCTTAAATGGACAGGGCTACACCTTC. This codes for CASSLNGQGYTF.

V and J are TRBV5-1 and TRBJ2-7; the match to TRBD2 covers 14 bases. The junction had 2 bases not matched to a gene; V was cut back by 0 bases and J by 0 bases. Per germline, CDR1 SGHRS and CDR2 YFSETQ. The CDR3 sequence is 17 residues long. CDR3 sequence (DNA): TGCGCCAGCAGCTTGGGGACTAGCGGGGGGATCTCCTACGAGCAGTACTTC. Encoded protein: CASSLGTSGGISYEQYF.

Here the CDR3 reads CASSLRYPQGLLDTEAFF. Here the CDR3 DNA reads TGTGCCAGCAGCTTACGGTATCCCCAGGGTCTCTTGGACACTGAAGCTTTCTTT. The chain links TRBV7-9 to TRBJ1-1; D might be TRBD1 (5 bases). The length of the CDR3 is 18 residues. V was pared by 2 bases and J by 3 bases, with 22 bases between. Germline V gene sequence: CDR1 SEHNR, CDR2 FQNEAQ (reference sequence).

The V and J genes are TRBV9 and TRBJ1-5; D uncertain. CDR1 is SGDLS and CDR2 is YYNGEE in the germline V gene. Trimming pared 3 bases from V and 3 bases from J, leaving 13 bases between. This CDR3 is 15 amino acids long. The CDR3 here is CASSADLQLNQPQHF. Here the CDR3 DNA reads TGTGCCAGCAGCGCGGATCTACAGCTCAATCAGCCCCAGCATTTT. Based on the CDR3 plus reference TRBV9 and TRBJ1-5, the full variable domain is DSGVTQTPKHLITATGQRVTLRCSPRSGDLSVYWYQQSLDQGLQFLIQYYNGEERAKGNILERFSAQQFPDLHSELNLSSLELGDSALYFCASSADLQLNQPQHFGDGTRLSIL.

The gene calls are TRBV11-3 and TRBJ2-5; 7 bases line up with TRBD1. The CDR3 is 15 residues long. Germline values: CDR1 SGHNT, CDR2 YENEEA. Losses at the gene ends were 5 bases for V and 5 bases for J; bases not matched to a gene: 11. CDR3 DNA: TGTGCCAGCAGCGCCCGACAGGGCGGGCTCGAGACCCAGTACTTC. Encoded protein: CASSARQGGLETQYF.

The chain links TRBV2 to TRBJ2-5; TRBD2 is a possible D gene (5 bases). The V and J ends lost 7 bases and 2 bases respectively, with 17 bases between them. The germline CDR1 and CDR2 sequences are SNHLY and FYNNEI. The CDR3 length is 15 residues. The CDR3 bases are TGTGCCAGCAAAAAGAGACTACAAAATCAAGAGACCCAGTACTTC. Its translation is CASKKRLQNQETQYF. Filled out from reference TRBV2 and TRBJ2-5, the complete variable domain reads EPEVTQTPSHQVTQMGQEVILRCVPISNHLYFYWYRQILGQKVEFLVSFYNNEISEKSEIFDDQFSVERPDGSNFTLKIRSTKLEDSAMYFCASKKRLQNQETQYFGPGTRLLVL.

The chain uses TRBV5-1 and TRBJ1-1; D might be TRBD1 (6 bases). The germline gives CDR1 SGHRS, CDR2 YFSETQ. The V end lost 6 bases, the J end lost 3 bases, and 18 bases lay between the germline ends. This CDR3 is built from 15 residues. The CDR3 bases are TGCGCCAGCATGGATCAGACAGGCTTCGACACTGAAGCTTTCTTT. Residues: CASMDQTGFDTEAFF.

In its sample, this clone was seen a few times. J is TRBJ2-2 and V is TRBV5-4, with 7 bases that match TRBD1. CDR1 is SGHNT and CDR2 is YYREEE in the germline V gene (reference sequence). V lost 0 bases and J lost 7; bases outside the gene matches: 12. The length of the CDR3 is 17 residues. The DNA of the CDR3 is TGTGCCAGCAGCTTGGTTCTTTCTAGACAGGGCGGCGGGGAGCTGTTTTTT. This sequence encodes CASSLVLSRQGGGELFF.

The genes are TRBV6-5 and TRBJ2-5; maybe TRBD1 (5 bases). The CDR3 consists of 13 residues. V lost 6 bases, J lost 3 bases, and 11 bases lay in between. Germline CDR1 reads MNHEY; CDR2 reads SVGAGI. The CDR3 sequence is CASSPGIKETQYF. In nucleotides, the CDR3 is TGTGCCAGCAGCCCAGGGATTAAAGAGACCCAGTACTTC.

This clone appeared a few times. The chain carries TRBV5-1 and TRBJ1-5; a weak D match, TRBD1 (5 bases). The V gene's germline CDR1 is SGHRS and CDR2 YFSETQ. This CDR3 has 15 residues. With 0 bases removed from V and 2 bases from J, the gap between germline ends came to 9 bases. The CDR3 nucleotides read TGCGCCAGCAGCTTGGACCCGGGGGGCAATCAGCCCCAGCATTTT. Amino acid sequence: CASSLDPGGNQPQHF.

This clone is a singleton in its sample. The CDR3, as DNA: TGTGCCAGCAGTTTTACCACAGGGGATAATTCACCCCTCCACTTT. This sequence encodes CASSFTTGDNSPLHF. V and J are TRBV28 and TRBJ1-6, with TRBD1 matching 7 bases. Germline-derived CDR1 and CDR2 are MDHEN and SYDVKM. The CDR3 is made up of 15 amino acids. V shed 3 bases, J shed 5 bases, and the junction held 4 bases outside the gene matches. Full variable domain (outside the CDR3, taken from reference TRBV28 and TRBJ1-6): DVKVTQSSRYLVKRTGEKVFLECVQDMDHENMFWYRQDPGLGLRLIYFSYDVKMKEKGDIPEGYSVSREKKERFSLILESASTNQTSMYLCASSFTTGDNSPLHFGNGTRLTVT.

The rearrangement links TRBV4-1 to TRBJ1-5, with 7 bases aligning to TRBD1. V lost 4 bases and J lost 3; bases outside the gene matches: 3. Germline V gives CDR1 MGHRA, CDR2 YSYEKL. CDR3 length equals 14 residues. The chain's CDR3 is CASSRGQNNQPQHF. The CDR3 nucleotides read TGCGCCAGCAGCCGGGGACAGAACAATCAGCCCCAGCATTTT.

This chain links TRBV19 with TRBJ2-5, with D possibly being TRBD2 (6 bases). V was trimmed by 3 bases and J by 3 bases, leaving 11 bases between them. The germline gives CDR1 LNHDA, CDR2 SQIVND (reference sequence). The CDR3 spans 14 residues. The CDR3 is CASSIRTKEETQYF. CDR3 DNA: TGTGCCAGTAGTATCCGGACTAAAGAAGAGACCCAGTACTTC. Together with reference TRBV19 and TRBJ2-5, the CDR3 gives the full variable domain: DGGITQSPKYLFRKEGQNVTLSCEQNLNHDAMYWYRQDPGQGLRLIYYSQIVNDFQKGDIAEGYSVSREKKESFPLTVTSAQKNPTAFYLCASSIRTKEETQYFGPGTRLLVL.

The chain couples TRBV4-1 to TRBJ2-1, with 15 bases fitting TRBD2. Unmatched junction bases numbered 15, after V lost 3 bases and J lost 6 bases. Germline CDR1 is MGHRA and CDR2 is YSYEKL. The CDR3 is 20 amino acids. This CDR3 reads CASSQTGLAGGRGGINEQFF. The CDR3 DNA reads TGCGCCAGCAGCCAGACGGGACTAGCGGGGGGACGAGGTGGCATCAATGAGCAGTTCTTC.